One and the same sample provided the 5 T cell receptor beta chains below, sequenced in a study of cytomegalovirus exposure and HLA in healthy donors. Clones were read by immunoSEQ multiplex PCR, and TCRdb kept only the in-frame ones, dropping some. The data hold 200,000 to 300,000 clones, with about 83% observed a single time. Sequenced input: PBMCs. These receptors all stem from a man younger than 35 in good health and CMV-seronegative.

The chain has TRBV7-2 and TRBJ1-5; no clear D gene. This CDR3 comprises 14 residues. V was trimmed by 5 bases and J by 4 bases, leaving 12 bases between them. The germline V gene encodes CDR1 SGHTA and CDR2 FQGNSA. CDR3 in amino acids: CASSQAGSNQPQHF. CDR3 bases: TGTGCCAGCAGCCAAGCGGGCAGTAATCAGCCCCAGCATTTT.

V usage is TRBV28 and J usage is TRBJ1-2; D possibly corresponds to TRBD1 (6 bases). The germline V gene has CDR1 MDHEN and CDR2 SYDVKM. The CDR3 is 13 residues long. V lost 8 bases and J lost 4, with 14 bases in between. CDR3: CASGRDNPYGYTF. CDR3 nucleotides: TGTGCCAGCGGTCGGGACAATCCCTATGGCTACACCTTC.

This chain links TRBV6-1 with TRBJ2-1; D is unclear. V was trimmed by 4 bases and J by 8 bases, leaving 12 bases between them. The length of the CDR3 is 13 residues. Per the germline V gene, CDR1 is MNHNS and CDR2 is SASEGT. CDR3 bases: TGTGCCAGCAGTGTCGGCGGTGGGTATGAGCAGTTCTTC. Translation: CASSVGGGYEQFF.

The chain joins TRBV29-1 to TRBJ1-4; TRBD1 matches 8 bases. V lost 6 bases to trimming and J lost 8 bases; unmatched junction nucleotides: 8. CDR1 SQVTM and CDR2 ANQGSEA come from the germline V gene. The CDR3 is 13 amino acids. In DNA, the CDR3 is TGCAGCGTGAGCAGACAGGGGAGAGAAAAACTGTTTTTT. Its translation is CSVSRQGREKLFF.

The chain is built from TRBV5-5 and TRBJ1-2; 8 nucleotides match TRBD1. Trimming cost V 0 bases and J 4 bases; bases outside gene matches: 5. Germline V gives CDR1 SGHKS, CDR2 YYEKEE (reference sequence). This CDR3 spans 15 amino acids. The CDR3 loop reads CASSLAGGGLYGYTF. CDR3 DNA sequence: TGTGCCAGCAGCTTGGCAGGGGGCGGCCTCTATGGCTACACCTTC.